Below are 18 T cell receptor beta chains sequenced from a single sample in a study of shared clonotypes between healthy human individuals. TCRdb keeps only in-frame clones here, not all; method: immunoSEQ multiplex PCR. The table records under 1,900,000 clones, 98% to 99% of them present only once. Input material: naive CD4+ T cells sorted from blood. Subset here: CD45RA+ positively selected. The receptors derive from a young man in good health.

CDR3: CASSQQDEQFF. The CDR3 DNA is TGTGCCAGCTCCCAGCAGGATGAGCAGTTCTTC. The chain carries TRBV6-1 and TRBJ2-1; D remains ambiguous. Trimming cost V 8 bases and J 8 bases, with 10 bases left between them. The CDR3 runs 11 residues. Germline CDR1 MNHNS, CDR2 SASEGT.

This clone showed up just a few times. In DNA, the CDR3 is TGCGCCAGCAGCCTGACAAGGGCCGAAAAACTGTTTTTT. As protein: CASSLTRAEKLFF. The V and J genes are TRBV5-1 and TRBJ1-4, with D hard to call. This CDR3 is built from 13 residues. Per the germline V gene, CDR1 is SGHRS and CDR2 is YFSETQ. V was cut by 4 bases and J by 8 bases, with 12 bases left in between.

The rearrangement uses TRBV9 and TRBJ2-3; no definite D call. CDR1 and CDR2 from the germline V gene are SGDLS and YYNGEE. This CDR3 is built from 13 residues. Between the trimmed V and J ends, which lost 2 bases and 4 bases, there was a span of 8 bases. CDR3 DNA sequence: TGTGCCAGCAGCGTCACTGGGGCAGATACGCAGTATTTT. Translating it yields CASSVTGADTQYF.

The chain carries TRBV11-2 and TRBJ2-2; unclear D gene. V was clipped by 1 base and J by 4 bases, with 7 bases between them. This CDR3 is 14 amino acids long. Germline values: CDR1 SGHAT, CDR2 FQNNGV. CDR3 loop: CASSLVGFTGELFF. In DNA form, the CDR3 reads TGTGCCAGCAGCTTAGTCGGGTTCACCGGGGAGCTGTTTTTT.

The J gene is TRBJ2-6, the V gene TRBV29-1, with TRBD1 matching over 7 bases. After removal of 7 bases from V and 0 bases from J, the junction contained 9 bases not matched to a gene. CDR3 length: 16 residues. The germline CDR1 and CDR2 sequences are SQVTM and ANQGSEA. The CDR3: CSARDRRSSGANVLTF. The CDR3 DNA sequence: TGCAGCGCCCGGGACAGACGGAGCTCTGGGGCCAACGTCCTGACTTTC. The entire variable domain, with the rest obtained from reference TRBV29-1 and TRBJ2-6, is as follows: SAVISQKPSRDICQRGTSLTIQCQVDSQVTMMFWYRQQPGQSLTLIATANQGSEATYESGFVIDKFPISRPNLTFSTLTVSNMSPEDSSIYLCSARDRRSSGANVLTFGAGSRLTVL.

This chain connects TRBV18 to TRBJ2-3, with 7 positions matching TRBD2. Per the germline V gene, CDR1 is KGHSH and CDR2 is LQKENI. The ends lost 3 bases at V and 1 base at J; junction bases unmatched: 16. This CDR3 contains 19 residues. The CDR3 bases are TGTGCCAGCTCACCGATCGGGACTACCTGGGAGGCCCGCACAGATACGCAGTATTTT. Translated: CASSPIGTTWEARTDTQYF. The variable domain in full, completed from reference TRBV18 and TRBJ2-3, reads NAGVMQNPRHLVRRRGQEARLRCSPMKGHSHVYWYRQLPEEGLKFMVYLQKENIIDESGMPKERFSAEFPKEGPSILRIQQVVRGDSAAYFCASSPIGTTWEARTDTQYFGPGTRLTVL.

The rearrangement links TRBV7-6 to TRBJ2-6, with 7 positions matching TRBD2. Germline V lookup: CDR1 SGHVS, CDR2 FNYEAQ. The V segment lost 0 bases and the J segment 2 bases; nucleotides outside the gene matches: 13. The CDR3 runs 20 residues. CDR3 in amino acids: CASSLALTSGISPGANVLTF. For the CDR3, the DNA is TGTGCCAGCAGCTTAGCGTTGACCAGCGGGATATCTCCTGGGGCCAACGTCCTGACTTTC.

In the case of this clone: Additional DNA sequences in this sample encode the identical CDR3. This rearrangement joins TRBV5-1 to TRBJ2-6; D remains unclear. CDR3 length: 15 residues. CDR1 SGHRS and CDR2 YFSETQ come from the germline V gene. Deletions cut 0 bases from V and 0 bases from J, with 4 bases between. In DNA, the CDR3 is TGCGCCAGCAGCTTGGTCCGCTCTGGGGCCAACGTCCTGACTTTC. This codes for CASSLVRSGANVLTF.

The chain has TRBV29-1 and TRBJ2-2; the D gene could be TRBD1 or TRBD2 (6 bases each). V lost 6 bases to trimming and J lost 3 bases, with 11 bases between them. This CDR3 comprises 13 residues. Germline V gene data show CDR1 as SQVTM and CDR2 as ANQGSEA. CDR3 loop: CSVLGGHTGELFF. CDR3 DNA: TGCAGCGTCCTTGGGGGGCACACCGGGGAGCTGTTTTTT.

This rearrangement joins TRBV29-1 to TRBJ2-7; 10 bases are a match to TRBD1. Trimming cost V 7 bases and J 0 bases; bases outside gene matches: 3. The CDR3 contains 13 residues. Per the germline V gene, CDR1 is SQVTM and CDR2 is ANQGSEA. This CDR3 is CSGGQGSSYEQYF. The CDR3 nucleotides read TGCAGCGGGGGACAGGGGAGCTCCTACGAGCAGTACTTC.

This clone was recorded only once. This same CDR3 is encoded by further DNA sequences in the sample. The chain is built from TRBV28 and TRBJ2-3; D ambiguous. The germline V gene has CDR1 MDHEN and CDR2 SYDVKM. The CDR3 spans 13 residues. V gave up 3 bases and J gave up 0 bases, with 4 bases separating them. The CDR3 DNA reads TGTGCCAGCAGTTTTCCCAGCACAGATACGCAGTATTTT. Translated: CASSFPSTDTQYF.

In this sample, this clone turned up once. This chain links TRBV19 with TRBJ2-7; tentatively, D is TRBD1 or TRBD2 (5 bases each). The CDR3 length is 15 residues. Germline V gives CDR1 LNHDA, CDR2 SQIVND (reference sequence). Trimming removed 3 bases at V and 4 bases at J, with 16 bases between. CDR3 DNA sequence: TGTGCCAGTAGTATCACCGGGACGGTTTTTTACGAGCAGTACTTC. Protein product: CASSITGTVFYEQYF.

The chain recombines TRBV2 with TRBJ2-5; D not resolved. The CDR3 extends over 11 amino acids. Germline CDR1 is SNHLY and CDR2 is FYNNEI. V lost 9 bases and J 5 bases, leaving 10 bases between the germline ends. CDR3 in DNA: TGTGCCAGTTCCCTGGAGGAGACCCAGTACTTC. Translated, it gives CASSLEETQYF.

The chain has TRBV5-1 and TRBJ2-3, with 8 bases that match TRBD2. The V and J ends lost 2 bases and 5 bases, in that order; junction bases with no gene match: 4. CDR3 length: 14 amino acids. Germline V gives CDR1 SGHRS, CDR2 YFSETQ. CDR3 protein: CASSFSGIGDTQYF. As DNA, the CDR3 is TGCGCCAGCAGCTTTAGCGGGATCGGAGATACGCAGTATTTT.

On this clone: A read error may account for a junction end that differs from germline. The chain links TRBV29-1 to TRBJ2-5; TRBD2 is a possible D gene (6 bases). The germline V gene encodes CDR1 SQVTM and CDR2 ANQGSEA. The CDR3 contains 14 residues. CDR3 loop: CSVEGEGLPKLPHF. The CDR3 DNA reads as TGCAGCGTTGAAGGAGAGGGACTCCCCAAACTCCCCCACTTC.

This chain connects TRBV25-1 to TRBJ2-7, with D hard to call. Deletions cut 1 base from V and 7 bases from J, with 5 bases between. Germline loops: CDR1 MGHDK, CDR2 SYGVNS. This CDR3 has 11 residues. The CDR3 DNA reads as TGTGCCAGCAGTGAATCCGCGGAGCAGTACTTC. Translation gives CASSESAEQYF.

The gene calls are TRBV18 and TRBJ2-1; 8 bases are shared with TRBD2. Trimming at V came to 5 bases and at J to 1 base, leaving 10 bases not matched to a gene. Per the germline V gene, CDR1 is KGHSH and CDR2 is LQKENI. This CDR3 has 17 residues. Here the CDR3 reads CASSSRDRGRSYNEQFF. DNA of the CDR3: TGTGCCAGCTCATCCCGTGATCGCGGGAGGTCCTACAATGAGCAGTTCTTC.

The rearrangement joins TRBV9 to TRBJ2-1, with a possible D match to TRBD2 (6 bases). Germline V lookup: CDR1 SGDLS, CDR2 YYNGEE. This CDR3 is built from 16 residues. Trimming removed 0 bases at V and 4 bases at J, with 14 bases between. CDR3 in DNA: TGTGCCAGCAGCGTAGAACGGCGGGATCGGTACAATGAGCAGTTCTTC. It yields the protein CASSVERRDRYNEQFF.